This T cell receptor (beta chain) originates from a study of early T cells in non-severe SARS-CoV-2 infection. This clonotype was recorded at least ten times. Unique molecular identifiers were affixed to single, distinct cDNA molecules. TCRdb independently ran MiXCR on the 5' RACE reads; one entry per CDR3 protein. The sample holds 30,000 to 40,000 distinct CDR3 sequences, 6% to 7.5% seen once. This receptor was taken from an adult who was a healthcare worker with PCR-confirmed SARS-CoV-2 infection or an uninfected control (not recorded which). The material sequenced was whole blood, taken at baseline.

The chain's CDR3 is CASSPHIYNEQFF. As DNA, the CDR3 is TGTGCCAGCAGTCCCCATATCTACAATGAGCAGTTCTTC. The V gene is TRBV28, the J gene TRBJ2-1; D gene unclear. Germline V gives CDR1 MDHEN, CDR2 SYDVKM. This CDR3 spans 13 amino acids. V was pared by 5 bases and J by 3 bases, with 8 bases between.